The 28 T cell receptor beta chains below all came from one sample that was sequenced in a study of CD8 T cells in Susac syndrome. An input of about 0.45 to 1 ug of RNA was subjected to reverse transcription using random hexamers. TCRdb reprocessed the immunoSEQ multiplex PCR reads via MiXCR and lists one record per CDR3 protein. Among 210,000 or so distinct CDR3 sequences listed, 94% were seen once. The sequencing sample was made of CD4+ T cells from PBMCs. The receptors stem from a human donor with Susac syndrome.

The chain employs TRBV29-1 and TRBJ2-1, with D unresolved. Per the germline V gene, CDR1 is SQVTM and CDR2 is ANQGSEA. This CDR3 region has 13 residues. Deletions cut 4 bases from V and 0 bases from J, with 7 bases between. The CDR3 nucleotides read TGCAGCGTTGTTCTCGACTCCTACAATGAGCAGTTCTTC. This sequence encodes CSVVLDSYNEQFF.

The chain employs TRBV12-3 or TRBV12-4 and TRBJ1-2; the match to TRBD1 covers 7 bases. Trimming cost V 2 bases and J 8 bases; bases outside gene matches: 2. The CDR3 is 12 residues long. The CDR3 protein is CASSLQGEGYTF. The CDR3 DNA sequence: TGTGCCAGCAGTTTACAGGGGGAGGGCTACACCTTC.

This sequence joins TRBV19 and TRBJ2-2; D is possibly TRBD2 (7 bases). The CDR3 sequence is 16 residues long. Trimming left V 3 bases short and J 0 bases short, with 11 bases between. Germline CDR1 is LNHDA and CDR2 is SQIVND (reference sequence). The CDR3 loop is CASSIARGPNTGELFF. CDR3 DNA sequence: TGTGCCAGTAGTATTGCGCGGGGGCCGAACACCGGGGAGCTGTTTTTT.

The rearrangement joins TRBV10-3 to TRBJ2-3; D is undetermined. The CDR3 totals 12 residues. Germline loops: CDR1 ENHRY, CDR2 SYGVKD. With 3 bases removed from V and 6 bases from J, the gap between germline ends came to 7 bases. For the CDR3, the DNA is TGTGCCATCAGTGAACTGGACGATACGCAGTATTTT. Its protein is CAISELDDTQYF.

This rearrangement joins TRBV3-1 to TRBJ2-3; TRBD1 agrees at 7 bases. Trimming took 0 bases from V and 1 from J; bases not matched to a gene: 4. The CDR3 is 16 residues long. Looked up from germline, CDR1 is LGHDT and CDR2 is YNNKEL (reference sequence). CDR3 residues: CASSQDLGTGTDTQYF. In nucleotides, the CDR3 is TGTGCCAGCAGCCAAGATCTAGGGACAGGCACAGATACGCAGTATTTT.

The genes are TRBV6-1 and TRBJ2-1, with TRBD1 identical over 10 bases. Germline V lookup: CDR1 MNHNS, CDR2 SASEGT. The V gene end was trimmed by 4 bases and the J gene end by 7 bases; junction bases not matched to a gene: 4. The CDR3 loop spans 14 amino acids. Written as DNA, the CDR3 is TGTGCCAGCAGTGCCCGGACAGGGGGGAATGAGCAGTTCTTC. It translates to CASSARTGGNEQFF.

The chain links TRBV6-2 or TRBV6-3 to TRBJ2-1, with a tentative D call TRBD2 (5 bases). The germline CDR1 and CDR2 sequences are MNHEY and SVGEGT. This CDR3 is built from 11 residues. V gave up 7 bases and J gave up 9 bases, with 10 bases separating them. In nucleotides, the CDR3 is TGTGCCAGCAATAACGGAGGTGAGCAGTTCTTC. Translating gives CASNNGGEQFF.

The V and J genes are TRBV30 and TRBJ1-1; D remains ambiguous. V lost 3 bases, J lost 2 bases, and 10 bases lay in between. CDR3 length equals 13 residues. CDR1 and CDR2 (germline): GTSNPN, SVGIG (reference sequence). The CDR3 sequence is CAWREQGNTEAFF. The CDR3 region has the DNA TGTGCCTGGAGGGAACAAGGCAACACTGAAGCTTTCTTT.

This clonotype was seen only once. The chain carries TRBV24-1 and TRBJ2-2, with 7 bases aligning to TRBD1. Trimming took 4 bases from V and 6 from J; bases not matched to a gene: 10. Germline CDR1 is KGHDR and CDR2 is SFDVKD. This CDR3 region has 16 residues. The CDR3 region has the DNA TGTGCCACCAGTGACCCAGGGGGACAGCACCCCGGGGAGCTGTTTTTT. It specifies CATSDPGGQHPGELFF.

The V call is TRBV5-6, the J call TRBJ2-7; 10 bases line up with TRBD1. Looked up from germline, CDR1 is SGHDT and CDR2 is YYEEEE. This CDR3 contains 15 residues. V was pared by 3 bases and J by 7 bases, with 10 bases of the junction left unmatched. CDR3 DNA: TGTGCCAGCAGCTATCCCGGGACAGGGGTCGGGGAGCAGTACTTC. Encoded protein: CASSYPGTGVGEQYF. The whole variable domain, filled in from reference TRBV5-6 and TRBJ2-7, reads DAGVTQSPTHLIKTRGQQVTLRCSPKSGHDTVSWYQQALGQGPQFIFQYYEEEERQRGNFPDRFSGHQFPNYSSELNVNALLLGDSALYLCASSYPGTGVGEQYFGPGTRLTVT.

This sequence joins TRBV19 and TRBJ1-1; tentatively, D is TRBD1 (6 bases). The V end lost 4 bases, the J end lost 5 bases, and 17 bases lay between the germline ends. The length of the CDR3 is 15 residues. Germline V lookup: CDR1 LNHDA, CDR2 SQIVND (reference sequence). CDR3 nucleotide sequence: TGTGCCAGTAGTACCCTACAGGGCTGGGGGACTGAAGCTTTCTTT. Translating it yields CASSTLQGWGTEAFF.

This chain connects TRBV20-1 to TRBJ2-2; 10 nucleotides line up with TRBD1. Per germline, CDR1 DFQATT and CDR2 SNEGSKA (reference sequence). V shed 1 base and J 2 bases; nucleotides not matched to a gene: 7. This CDR3 region has 17 residues. CDR3 in amino acids: CSARGPGQGLNTGELFF. DNA for the CDR3: TGCAGTGCTAGAGGGCCGGGACAGGGGTTAAACACCGGGGAGCTGTTTTTT.

The V gene is TRBV25-1, the J gene TRBJ2-7; D ambiguous. The CDR3 is 13 amino acids. The V and J ends lost 6 bases and 0 bases respectively, with 9 bases between them. The germline CDR1 and CDR2 sequences are MGHDK and SYGVNS. The CDR3 here is CASRGQNSYEQYF. The CDR3 DNA is TGTGCCAGCAGGGGCCAGAACTCCTACGAGCAGTACTTC.

The chain recombines TRBV11-1 with TRBJ1-1; 7 nucleotides agree with TRBD1. Losses at the gene ends were 0 bases for V and 4 bases for J; bases not matched to a gene: 14. Germline CDR1 and CDR2: SGHAT and FQDESV (reference sequence). This CDR3 has 18 amino acids. Written as DNA, the CDR3 is TGTGCCAGCAGCTTAGCCTTAAAGGACAGGATACGACCCACTGAAGCTTTCTTT. Translating it yields CASSLALKDRIRPTEAFF. The entire variable domain, with the rest obtained from reference TRBV11-1 and TRBJ1-1, is as follows: EAEVAQSPRYKITEKSQAVAFWCDPISGHATLYWYRQILGQGPELLVQFQDESVVDDSQLPKDRFSAERLKGVDSTLKIQPAELGDSAMYLCASSLALKDRIRPTEAFFGQGTRLTVV.

This chain uses TRBV2 with TRBJ2-3; 10 nucleotides line up with TRBD2. The CDR3 runs 16 residues. With V trimmed by 6 bases and J by 0 bases, 6 bases remained unmatched. Looked up from germline, CDR1 is SNHLY and CDR2 is FYNNEI. CDR3 bases: TGTGCCAGCAGGCAGACTAGCGGGTTGAGCACAGATACGCAGTATTTT. Protein: CASRQTSGLSTDTQYF.

CDR3 DNA: TGCAGTGCTAGAGGTGACCTGAGTGAGCAGTACTTC. Amino acids: CSARGDLSEQYF. V gene TRBV20-1 combines with J gene TRBJ2-7; unclear D gene. V was clipped by 1 base and J by 7 bases, with 11 bases between them. Germline V gives CDR1 DFQATT, CDR2 SNEGSKA (reference sequence). CDR3 length: 12 residues.

The chain combines TRBV7-2 with TRBJ2-6, with D tentatively TRBD1 (7 bases). V shed 5 bases and J shed 1 base, with 15 bases lying between them. Germline CDR1 reads SGHTA; CDR2 reads FQGNSA. The CDR3 extends over 17 amino acids. The CDR3, as DNA: TGTGCCAGCAGCCCCGGCAGGGGGGCATCTGGGGCCAACGTCCTGACTTTC. Translating gives CASSPGRGASGANVLTF.

The chain has TRBV7-2 and TRBJ1-1; D gene unclear. Germline V gene sequence: CDR1 SGHTA, CDR2 FQGNSA. V was shortened by 5 bases and J by 4 bases, with 14 bases between the two germline ends. The CDR3 loop spans 14 amino acids. CDR3 loop: CASSHREYSTEAFF. Written as DNA, the CDR3 is TGTGCCAGCAGCCATCGCGAGTATAGCACTGAAGCTTTCTTT.

The V and J genes are TRBV19 and TRBJ2-1; 7 bases match TRBD1. The CDR3 is made up of 15 amino acids. Germline V gene lookup returns CDR1 LNHDA and CDR2 SQIVND (reference sequence). V was pared by 0 bases and J by 4 bases, with 3 bases of the junction left unmatched. This CDR3 reads CASSIDRDSYNEQFF. In DNA form, the CDR3 reads TGTGCCAGTAGTATAGATCGGGACAGTTACAATGAGCAGTTCTTC.

The gene calls are TRBV28 and TRBJ2-1; D gene unclear. CDR3 length equals 12 residues. The germline gives CDR1 MDHEN, CDR2 SYDVKM. The germline V and J ends were trimmed by 9 bases and 5 bases, with 11 bases remaining between them. CDR3 protein: CASRTADNEQFF. CDR3 bases: TGTGCCAGTCGCACAGCCGACAATGAGCAGTTCTTC.

The chain couples TRBV3-1 to TRBJ1-6; 8 bases agree with TRBD1. Germline lookup yields CDR1 LGHDT and CDR2 YNNKEL (reference sequence). Unmatched junction bases numbered 7, after V lost 4 bases and J lost 11 bases. The CDR3 covers 14 residues. The CDR3 DNA reads as TGTGCCAGCAGCCGTGGACAGGGTAGCACACCCCTCCACTTT. As protein: CASSRGQGSTPLHF.

The rearrangement uses TRBV14 and TRBJ2-5; 8 nucleotides agree with TRBD2. The V and J ends lost 5 bases and 3 bases, in that order; junction bases with no gene match: 2. The CDR3 is made up of 13 amino acids. Germline CDR1 reads SGHDN; CDR2 reads FVKESK. Written as DNA, the CDR3 is TGTGCCAGCAGCTCGGGACTAGAAGAGACCCAGTACTTC. This sequence encodes CASSSGLEETQYF.

The chain recombines TRBV30 with TRBJ1-5; TRBD1 might be the D (5 bases). Germline V gene data show CDR1 as GTSNPN and CDR2 as SVGIG (reference sequence). The V gene lost 8 bases and the J gene lost 4 bases, with 18 bases spanning the gap. CDR3 length: 14 amino acids. CDR3: CAGKWGTGNQPQHF. CDR3 bases: TGTGCCGGCAAGTGGGGGACGGGAAATCAGCCCCAGCATTTT. The variable domain in full, with the rest retrieved from reference TRBV30 and TRBJ1-5, is SQTIHQWPATLVQPVGSPLSLECTVEGTSNPNLYWYRQAAGRGLQLLFYSVGIGQISSEVPQNLSASRPQDRQFILSSKKLLLSDSGFYLCAGKWGTGNQPQHFGDGTRLSIL.

This rearrangement joins TRBV6-5 to TRBJ2-5; D might be TRBD1 (6 bases). Trimming removed 8 bases from V and 5 bases from J, with 15 bases in between. This CDR3 is 13 amino acids long. Germline loops: CDR1 MNHEY, CDR2 SVGAGI. The CDR3 sequence: CASSFRGWETQYF. The CDR3 DNA reads as TGTGCCAGCTCTTTCAGGGGTTGGGAGACCCAGTACTTC.

The chain links TRBV30 to TRBJ1-1; a possible D gene is TRBD1 (6 bases). Germline CDR1 and CDR2: GTSNPN and SVGIG (reference sequence). V was pared by 7 bases and J by 0 bases, with 21 bases between. The CDR3 sequence is 16 residues long. The CDR3 loop is CASTGGATGVNTEAFF. For the CDR3, the DNA is TGTGCCTCCACGGGGGGCGCGACGGGGGTGAACACTGAAGCTTTCTTT. The whole variable domain, filled in from reference TRBV30 and TRBJ1-1, reads SQTIHQWPATLVQPVGSPLSLECTVEGTSNPNLYWYRQAAGRGLQLLFYSVGIGQISSEVPQNLSASRPQDRQFILSSKKLLLSDSGFYLCASTGGATGVNTEAFFGQGTRLTVV.

This sequence joins TRBV5-5 and TRBJ2-4; TRBD1 is a possible D gene (5 bases). The CDR3 totals 13 residues. Trimming left V 3 bases short and J 9 bases short, with 13 bases between. CDR1 is SGHKS, CDR2 YYEKEE, per germline (reference sequence). CDR3 sequence (DNA): TGTGCCAGCAGCTCGGACAATTTTGGCATTCAGTACTTC. Protein sequence: CASSSDNFGIQYF.

This chain links TRBV6-5 with TRBJ2-5, with TRBD1 as a possible D gene (6 bases). In germline, CDR1 is MNHEY, CDR2 SVGAGI. With 7 bases removed from V and 5 bases from J, the gap between germline ends came to 14 bases. The length of the CDR3 is 13 residues. The CDR3 loop reads CASNQQGRETQYF. The CDR3 coding sequence is TGTGCCAGCAACCAACAGGGCAGGGAGACCCAGTACTTC.

The rearrangement links TRBV14 to TRBJ2-7, with 7 bases that match TRBD2. Germline V CDR1 and CDR2: SGHDN, FVKESK. This CDR3 contains 16 residues. The J segment lost 6 bases and the V segment lost 1 base, leaving 12 bases of the junction unmatched. CDR3 sequence (DNA): TGTGCCAGCAGCCAAGGAGGTCGAGCGGGGCTCGGCGAGCAGTACTTC. Encoded protein: CASSQGGRAGLGEQYF. The whole variable domain, filled in from reference TRBV14 and TRBJ2-7, reads EAGVTQFPSHSVIEKGQTVTLRCDPISGHDNLYWYRRVMGKEIKFLLHFVKESKQDESGMPNNRFLAERTGGTYSTLKVQPAELEDSGVYFCASSQGGRAGLGEQYFGPGTRLTVT.